This TCR beta chain was recorded in a study of identical twins. Study-wide findings and caveats: Memory repertoires showed no such pattern, whereas abundant cord blood beta clonotypes carried fewer insertions. Out-of-frame alpha sequences that twins shared showed excess low generation probability. Out-of-frame TCR alpha sharing in monozygotic twins exceeded recombination model predictions.

All donors were healthy, and all were Caucasian. Using its own MiXCR run on the 5' RACE reads, TCRdb lists one record per CDR3 protein. This repertoire shows around 230,000 distinct CDR3 sequences, approximately 9% found once; its top ten account for around 5%. The CDR3 contains 13 residues. Unmatched junction bases numbered 5, after V lost 3 bases and J lost 6 bases. The V gene's germline CDR1 is DFQATT and CDR2 SNEGSKA (reference sequence). This clonotype was counted ten times or more. What it recognizes is unknown. The receptor was isolated from a woman under 30 in good health. The sequenced material came from memory (CD45RO+) T cells sorted from blood. The rearrangement joins TRBV20-1 to TRBJ1-5; 7 nucleotides agree with TRBD1. This CDR3 reads CSASRQGGQPQHF. The DNA of the CDR3 is TGCAGTGCTAGCCGACAGGGAGGTCAGCCCCAGCATTTT.